This entry lists 15 T cell receptor beta chains sequenced from one sample in a study of CD4 T cells in relation to SARS-CoV-2 and coronaviruses. No antigens are known for them. The unexposed donors gave CD4+ T cells in about 2010-2019, prior to COVID-19. The cells were cultured for 9 to 11 days before CD4+ T cells were isolated. Some clones are missing from TCRdb's copy, which holds only in-frame ones; the method was immunoSEQ multiplex PCR. The sample lists about 24,000 clones, 73% occurring once. The sequencing sample was made of CD4+ T cells from PBMCs, cultured in vitro. The receptors stem from a human donor in good health.

CDR3 loop: CASSPPEGAQTQYF. The DNA for the CDR3 is TGTGCCAGCAGTCCCCCCGAGGGCGCTCAAACCCAGTACTTC. The chain is built from TRBV6-2 or TRBV6-3 and TRBJ2-5; D is possibly TRBD2 (5 bases). The CDR3 sequence is 14 residues long. V lost 5 bases, J lost 8 bases, and 18 bases lay in between. The germline CDR1 and CDR2 sequences are MNHEY and SVGEGT.

The chain has TRBV15 and TRBJ2-3; D is uncertain. V lost 5 bases, J lost 3 bases, and 9 bases lay in between. Germline CDR1 LNHNV, CDR2 YYDKDF (reference sequence). This CDR3 contains 13 residues. The CDR3 coding sequence is TGTGCCACCAGCGCCCGACTGACAGATACGCAGTATTTT. Protein product: CATSARLTDTQYF.

This chain connects TRBV29-1 to TRBJ2-5, with a weak D call TRBD2 (6 bases). V dropped 7 bases and J dropped 5 bases, with 8 bases sitting between them. This CDR3 spans 10 amino acids. The germline V gene encodes CDR1 SQVTM and CDR2 ANQGSEA. As DNA, the CDR3 is TGCAGCGGGGAGGAGGAGACCCAGTACTTC. Translation gives CSGEEETQYF.

The chain employs TRBV19 and TRBJ2-7; D may be TRBD2 (6 bases). The length of the CDR3 is 13 residues. Trimming shortened V by 5 bases and J by 4 bases, and 12 bases separated the two germline ends. CDR1 is LNHDA, CDR2 SQIVND, per germline (reference sequence). The CDR3 protein is CASSQAGLYEQYF. The CDR3 DNA sequence: TGTGCCAGTAGTCAAGCGGGCCTTTACGAGCAGTACTTC.

The chain uses TRBV7-3 and TRBJ2-1, with D perhaps matching TRBD1 (6 bases). Germline lookup yields CDR1 SGHTA and CDR2 FQGTGA. This CDR3 region has 13 residues. Deletions cut 4 bases from V and 8 bases from J, with 12 bases between. CDR3 in DNA: TGTGCCAGCAGCTCACAAAGGGGGTATGAGCAGTTCTTC. It is translated as CASSSQRGYEQFF.

The chain couples TRBV15 to TRBJ2-7; D may match TRBD1 or TRBD2 (5 bases each). The CDR3 spans 14 residues. Germline CDR1 and CDR2: LNHNV and YYDKDF (reference sequence). Trimming took 1 base from V and 3 from J, leaving 10 bases between them. The CDR3 nucleotides are TGTGCCACCAGCAGAGCTGGGGACCACTACGAGCAGTACTTC. It translates to CATSRAGDHYEQYF.

J is TRBJ2-1 and V is TRBV11-2; D call uncertain. V was trimmed by 5 bases and J by 1 base, leaving 3 bases between them. CDR1 is SGHAT and CDR2 is FQNNGV in the germline V gene. The CDR3 is 12 residues long. The CDR3 coding sequence is TGTGCCAGCAGCCCTTCCTACAATGAGCAGTTCTTC. Protein sequence: CASSPSYNEQFF.

This clone was found a few times. The genes are TRBV27 and TRBJ1-6; D is possibly TRBD1 (5 bases). Germline CDR1 and CDR2: MNHEY and SMNVEV (reference sequence). The CDR3 spans 14 residues. Trimming pared 7 bases from V and 2 bases from J, leaving 9 bases between. CDR3 nucleotides: TGTGCCAGCACGATAGGGGCCTATAATTCACCCCTCCACTTT. It is translated as CASTIGAYNSPLHF.

V gene TRBV7-7 combines with J gene TRBJ2-1, with TRBD1 identical over 9 bases. CDR3 length equals 18 residues. Germline CDR1 reads SSHAT; CDR2 reads FNYEAQ (reference sequence). The J segment lost 1 base and the V segment lost 0 bases, leaving 7 bases of the junction unmatched. This chain's CDR3 is CASSLALGQGVSYNEQFF. CDR3 bases: TGTGCCAGCAGCTTAGCACTGGGACAGGGTGTTTCCTACAATGAGCAGTTCTTC. The full variable domain, with the rest looked up from reference TRBV7-7 and TRBJ2-1, is GAGVSQSPRYKVTKRGQDVTLRCDPISSHATLYWYQQALGQGPEFLTYFNYEAQPDKSGLPSDRFSAERPEGSISTLTIQRTEQRDSAMYRCASSLALGQGVSYNEQFFGPGTRLTVL.

This chain uses TRBV7-8 with TRBJ1-6; D not certain. V shed 2 bases and J shed 7 bases, with 6 bases lying between them. Germline V gives CDR1 SGHVS, CDR2 FQNEAQ. The CDR3 is 13 residues long. CDR3 coding DNA: TGTGCCAGCAGCTTATCCCCAAATTCACCCCTCCACTTT. Protein product: CASSLSPNSPLHF.

The gene calls are TRBV25-1 and TRBJ2-5; possibly TRBD1 for D (6 bases). From germline, CDR1 is MGHDK and CDR2 SYGVNS. The V and J ends lost 3 bases and 3 bases respectively, with 14 bases between them. The CDR3 has 15 amino acids. CDR3 sequence reads: CASSDGRGRKETQYF. As DNA, the CDR3 is TGTGCCAGCAGTGATGGCAGGGGACGAAAAGAGACCCAGTACTTC.

The gene calls are TRBV11-3 and TRBJ2-2, with 7 bases lining up with TRBD1. V lost 5 bases, J lost 5 bases, and 8 bases stayed unmatched. The CDR3 runs 15 residues. Germline CDR1 reads SGHNT; CDR2 reads YENEEA. This chain's CDR3 is CASSESGGRTGELFF. The CDR3 region has the DNA TGTGCCAGCAGCGAATCAGGGGGTCGGACCGGGGAGCTGTTTTTT.

The chain employs TRBV28 and TRBJ1-3; tentative D call: TRBD1 (5 bases). This CDR3 is built from 14 residues. The ends were cut back, 6 bases at V and 0 bases at J, with 9 bases in the middle. Germline CDR1 and CDR2: MDHEN and SYDVKM. CDR3 nucleotides: TGTGCCAGCAGCCCAGGGCCCTCTGGAAACACCATATATTTT. Its translation: CASSPGPSGNTIYF. The full variable domain, its missing parts supplied by reference TRBV28 and TRBJ1-3, is DVKVTQSSRYLVKRTGEKVFLECVQDMDHENMFWYRQDPGLGLRLIYFSYDVKMKEKGDIPEGYSVSREKKERFSLILESASTNQTSMYLCASSPGPSGNTIYFGEGSWLTVV.

The V gene is TRBV5-1, the J gene TRBJ1-1; possible D gene TRBD1, 5 bases. Trimming removed 4 bases from V and 5 bases from J, with 15 bases in between. Germline CDR1 and CDR2: SGHRS and YFSETQ. The CDR3 totals 14 residues. The CDR3 sequence is CASSRDSRRTEAFF. The CDR3, as DNA: TGCGCCAGCAGCCGGGACTCGAGGAGGACTGAAGCTTTCTTT.

The V gene is TRBV6-5, the J gene TRBJ1-1; TRBD1 might be the D (5 bases). The CDR3 spans 14 residues. Germline CDR1 is MNHEY and CDR2 is SVGAGI. V was cut by 6 bases and J by 0 bases, with 11 bases left in between. The chain's CDR3 is CASSHMDMNTEAFF. DNA for the CDR3: TGTGCCAGCAGCCACATGGACATGAACACTGAAGCTTTCTTT.